What follows are 13 T cell receptor beta chains derived from one specimen sequenced in a study of blood T cell repertoires in COVID-19. Produced via immunoSEQ multiplex PCR; TCRdb's table is partial and in-frame only. This table has over 55,000 clones, about nine tenths appearing once. The specimen was peripheral blood. Receptors originate from a human donor in a cohort sampled during active COVID-19.

The rearrangement uses TRBV9 and TRBJ2-3, with 12 bases aligning to TRBD2. The CDR3 contains 16 residues. The germline gives CDR1 SGDLS, CDR2 YYNGEE. V lost 3 bases and J lost 5; bases outside the gene matches: 7. CDR3 nucleotides: TGTGCCAGCAGCGAGCTATCTAGCGGGGGGGTAGATACGCAGTATTTT. Its translation: CASSELSSGGVDTQYF.

The chain has TRBV19 and TRBJ2-1; D perhaps matches TRBD1 (5 bases). Germline CDR1 LNHDA, CDR2 SQIVND (reference sequence). Trimming shortened V by 4 bases and J by 0 bases, and 13 bases separated the two germline ends. The CDR3 spans 16 residues. Written as DNA, the CDR3 is TGTGCCAGTAGTACCCAGGGCCCTCCCTCCTACAATGAGCAGTTCTTC. Protein: CASSTQGPPSYNEQFF. Looking up the rest from reference TRBV19 and TRBJ2-1 gives the full variable domain: DGGITQSPKYLFRKEGQNVTLSCEQNLNHDAMYWYRQDPGQGLRLIYYSQIVNDFQKGDIAEGYSVSREKKESFPLTVTSAQKNPTAFYLCASSTQGPPSYNEQFFGPGTRLTVL.

This sequence joins TRBV5-6 and TRBJ2-7; 12 bases map to TRBD2. Germline assignment: CDR1 SGHDT and CDR2 YYEEEE. The CDR3 has 15 residues. V lost 4 bases to trimming and J lost 4 bases; unmatched junction nucleotides: 6. CDR3 nucleotides: TGTGCCAGCAGCCGGCGACTAGCGGGAGAATACGAGCAGTACTTC. Residues: CASSRRLAGEYEQYF. The whole variable domain, filled in from reference TRBV5-6 and TRBJ2-7, reads DAGVTQSPTHLIKTRGQQVTLRCSPKSGHDTVSWYQQALGQGPQFIFQYYEEEERQRGNFPDRFSGHQFPNYSSELNVNALLLGDSALYLCASSRRLAGEYEQYFGPGTRLTVT.

The genes are TRBV1 and TRBJ2-7; the D call in the table, TRBD2, was not verified against the DNA. TRBV1 is a listed pseudogene. The CDR3 totals 16 residues. Here the CDR3 reads CTRVGSGPEITYEQYF. The CDR3 DNA reads TGCACCAGGGTAGGTAGCGGGCCCGAGATTACCTACGAGCAGTACTTC.

The chain is built from TRBV19 and TRBJ1-2; 7 bases align to TRBD1. With 4 bases clipped from V and 3 bases from J, the junction kept 5 bases outside the gene matches. Looked up from germline, CDR1 is LNHDA and CDR2 is SQIVND (reference sequence). The CDR3 has 14 amino acids. The DNA of the CDR3 is TGTGCCAGTAGTAGACAGGGACTCTACTATGGCTACACCTTC. Protein sequence: CASSRQGLYYGYTF.

This clone was seen more than once but under ten times. The rearrangement uses TRBV10-3 and TRBJ1-2; 7 nucleotides line up with TRBD1. Germline CDR1 is ENHRY and CDR2 is SYGVKD. The CDR3 is made up of 15 amino acids. With V trimmed by 4 bases and J by 4 bases, 9 bases remained unmatched. CDR3 sequence: CAISGAAGGSYGYTF. The CDR3 DNA sequence: TGTGCCATCAGTGGGGCGGCAGGGGGTAGCTATGGCTACACCTTC.

The CDR3 DNA sequence: TGTGCCAGCAGCCGGTCGCTAACAAGACAGGGGGGAACAGGTGGTTACACCTTC. This encodes CASSRSLTRQGGTGGYTF. The V and J genes are TRBV7-2 and TRBJ1-2; 9 bases line up with TRBD1. The germline gives CDR1 SGHTA, CDR2 FQGNSA. J was trimmed by 11 bases and V by 5 bases; bases with no gene match: 24. The CDR3 contains 18 residues.

The chain is built from TRBV2 and TRBJ1-5; 9 bases are shared with TRBD1. Looked up from germline, CDR1 is SNHLY and CDR2 is FYNNEI. This CDR3 is built from 15 residues. V lost 3 bases, J lost 7 bases, and 7 bases stayed unmatched. CDR3 in amino acids: CASSERDREGQPQHF. Written as DNA, the CDR3 is TGTGCCAGCAGTGAGCGGGACAGGGAGGGACAGCCCCAGCATTTT.

This sequence joins TRBV5-4 and TRBJ1-2; possibly TRBD1 for D (6 bases). Germline CDR1 is SGHNT and CDR2 is YYREEE (reference sequence). V was cut by 4 bases and J by 8 bases, with 15 bases left in between. The CDR3 extends over 13 amino acids. The CDR3 loop reads CASSHRDLWGYTF. The CDR3 DNA reads as TGTGCCAGCAGCCACAGGGACCTCTGGGGCTACACCTTC.

The chain joins TRBV18 to TRBJ1-1; the D gene is possibly TRBD1 (5 bases). The CDR3 spans 14 residues. Trimming cost V 3 bases and J 2 bases, with 10 bases left between them. The germline V gene encodes CDR1 KGHSH and CDR2 LQKENI. DNA for the CDR3: TGTGCCAGCTCACCGAATACAGGCAACACTGAAGCTTTCTTT. Translation: CASSPNTGNTEAFF.

The chain recombines TRBV7-2 with TRBJ2-3; D is unclear. With 0 bases removed from V and 2 bases from J, the gap between germline ends came to 12 bases. CDR3 length: 16 residues. Germline CDR1 SGHTA, CDR2 FQGNSA. CDR3 sequence: CASSLAGLQFTDTQYF. CDR3 nucleotides: TGTGCCAGCAGCTTAGCGGGCCTCCAATTCACAGATACGCAGTATTTT.

This clone came up a few times. The CDR3 protein is CASTRGRNSNQPQHF. The CDR3 DNA reads TGTGCCAGTACCCGGGGAAGGAATAGCAATCAGCCCCAGCATTTT. The J gene is TRBJ1-5, the V gene TRBV19; D is unclear. The CDR3 contains 15 residues. Trimming took off 7 bases at V and 0 bases at J, with 13 bases between the two ends. Germline V gives CDR1 LNHDA, CDR2 SQIVND (reference sequence).

The chain is built from TRBV28 and TRBJ2-7; 7 nucleotides align to TRBD1. V lost 0 bases, J lost 4 bases, and 9 bases stayed unmatched. CDR3 size: 16 residues. Germline lookup yields CDR1 MDHEN and CDR2 SYDVKM. The CDR3 loop is CASSLWITGAGYEQYF. DNA of the CDR3: TGTGCCAGCAGTTTATGGATAACAGGGGCTGGGTACGAGCAGTACTTC. The full variable domain, its missing parts supplied by reference TRBV28 and TRBJ2-7, is DVKVTQSSRYLVKRTGEKVFLECVQDMDHENMFWYRQDPGLGLRLIYFSYDVKMKEKGDIPEGYSVSREKKERFSLILESASTNQTSMYLCASSLWITGAGYEQYFGPGTRLTVT.